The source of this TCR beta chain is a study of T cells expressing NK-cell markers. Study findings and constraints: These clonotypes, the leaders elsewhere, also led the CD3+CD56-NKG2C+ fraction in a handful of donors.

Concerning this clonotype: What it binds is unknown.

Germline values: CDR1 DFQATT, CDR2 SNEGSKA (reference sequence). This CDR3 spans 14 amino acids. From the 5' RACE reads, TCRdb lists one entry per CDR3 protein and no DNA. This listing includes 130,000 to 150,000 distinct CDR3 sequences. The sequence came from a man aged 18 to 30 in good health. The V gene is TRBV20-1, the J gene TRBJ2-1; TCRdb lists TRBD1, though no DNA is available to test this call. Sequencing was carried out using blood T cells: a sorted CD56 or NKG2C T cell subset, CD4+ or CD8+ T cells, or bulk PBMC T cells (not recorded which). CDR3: CSASTGTTYNEQFF.